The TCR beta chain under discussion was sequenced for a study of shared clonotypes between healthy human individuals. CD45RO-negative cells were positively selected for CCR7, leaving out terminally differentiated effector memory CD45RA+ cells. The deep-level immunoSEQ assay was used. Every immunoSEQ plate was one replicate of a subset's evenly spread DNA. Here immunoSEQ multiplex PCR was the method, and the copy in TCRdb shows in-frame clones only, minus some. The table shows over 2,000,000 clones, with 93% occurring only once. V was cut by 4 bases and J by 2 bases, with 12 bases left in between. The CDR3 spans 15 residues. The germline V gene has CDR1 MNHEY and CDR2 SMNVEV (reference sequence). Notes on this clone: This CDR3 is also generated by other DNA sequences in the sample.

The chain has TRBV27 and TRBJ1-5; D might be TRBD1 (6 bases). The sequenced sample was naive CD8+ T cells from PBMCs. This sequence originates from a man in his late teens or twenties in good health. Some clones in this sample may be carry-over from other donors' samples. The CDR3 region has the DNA TGTGCCAGCAGTTCGCAAAACAGGGGCAATCAGCCCCAGCATTTT. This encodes CASSSQNRGNQPQHF.